The next 15 T cell receptor beta chains were all read from a single sample in a study of human T cells and chemical hapten exposure. Time point indicated: patch test 1, 2 weeks after DPC sensitization. Regarding treatment: therapeutic diphenylcyclopropenone sensitization with weekly scalp DPC. TCRdb itself ran the RACE reads through MiXCR, one entry per CDR3 protein. This sample has around 380,000 distinct CDR3 sequences; more than 4.5% occur once, and the top ten carry under 3%. Sequenced here: whole blood, sampled in connection with sensitization to the hapten diphenylcyclopropenone (DPC). The receptors were gathered from a woman aged 45-65 years with alopecia areata. Some clones in this sample may be carry-over from other donors' samples.

This clonotype was counted ten times or more. The V and J genes are TRBV28 and TRBJ2-7; 8 nucleotides agree with TRBD1. There are 13 residues in the CDR3. Trimming took 8 bases from V and 1 from J; bases not matched to a gene: 4. The germline V gene has CDR1 MDHEN and CDR2 SYDVKM. The CDR3 bases are TGTGCCAGCTCCTGGGACAGGTCCTACGAGCAGTACTTC. Its translation is CASSWDRSYEQYF.

This clonotype was picked up many times. The V call is TRBV12-3 or TRBV12-4, the J call TRBJ1-6; no clear D. V lost 3 bases and J 8 bases, leaving 5 bases between the germline ends. The CDR3 covers 12 residues. The chain's CDR3 is CASSLDYSPLHF. For the CDR3, the DNA is TGTGCCAGCAGTTTGGACTATTCACCCCTCCACTTT.

Ten or more counts support this clonotype. J is TRBJ1-2 and V is TRBV7-2; tentatively, D is TRBD1 (5 bases). Looked up from germline, CDR1 is SGHTA and CDR2 is FQGNSA. V was cut by 5 bases and J by 0 bases, with 16 bases left in between. There are 16 residues in the CDR3. CDR3 residues: CASSQWDQGANYGYTF. The CDR3 DNA reads as TGTGCCAGCAGCCAGTGGGATCAGGGCGCTAACTATGGCTACACCTTC.

In its sample, this clonotype was seen a few times. The rearrangement links TRBV18 to TRBJ1-5; D may be TRBD1 (6 bases). Germline V gene sequence: CDR1 KGHSH, CDR2 LQKENI. V was clipped by 6 bases and J by 3 bases, with 15 bases between them. The CDR3 runs 15 residues. The CDR3 region has the DNA TGTGCCAGCTCCCTTGGGACACCGGACAATCAGCCCCAGCATTTT. As protein: CASSLGTPDNQPQHF.

This clonotype was picked up many times. The rearrangement uses TRBV29-1 and TRBJ1-1; 8 bases match TRBD1. This CDR3 spans 15 amino acids. The J segment lost 5 bases and the V segment lost 0 bases, leaving 8 bases of the junction unmatched. Germline lookup yields CDR1 SQVTM and CDR2 ANQGSEA. Here the CDR3 DNA reads TGCAGCGTTGAAGATCAGGGGGCTCGTGGGACTGAAGCTTTCTTT. Residues: CSVEDQGARGTEAFF.

This clonotype was counted at least ten times. The rearrangement links TRBV11-2 to TRBJ2-3; no definite D call. The CDR3 length is 11 residues. With 3 bases removed from V and 7 bases from J, the gap between germline ends came to 5 bases. Germline V lookup: CDR1 SGHAT, CDR2 FQNNGV. Here the CDR3 DNA reads TGTGCCAGCAGCTTGCAGAATACGCAGTATTTT. Its protein product is CASSLQNTQYF. The full variable domain, completed using reference TRBV11-2 and TRBJ2-3, is EAGVAQSPRYKIIEKRQSVAFWCNPISGHATLYWYQQILGQGPKLLIQFQNNGVVDDSQLPKDRFSAERLKGVDSTLKIQPAKLEDSAVYLCASSLQNTQYFGPGTRLTVL.

This clonotype was seen more than once but under ten times. V gene TRBV5-1 combines with J gene TRBJ1-1, with D possibly matching TRBD1 (5 bases). The germline V gene encodes CDR1 SGHRS and CDR2 YFSETQ. This CDR3 is 15 amino acids long. V was cut by 0 bases and J by 3 bases, with 12 bases left in between. DNA for the CDR3: TGCGCCAGCAGCTTGGAGGCAGGGACGGACACTGAAGCTTTCTTT. Amino acid sequence: CASSLEAGTDTEAFF.

The CDR3 loop is CSSQGGAGANVLTF. As DNA, the CDR3 is TGCAGTTCTCAGGGGGGAGCTGGGGCCAACGTCCTGACTTTC. The rearrangement links TRBV20-1 to TRBJ2-6; D may be TRBD1 (7 bases). CDR1 DFQATT and CDR2 SNEGSKA come from the germline V gene (reference sequence). Trimming removed 8 bases at V and 2 bases at J, with 13 bases between. The CDR3 totals 14 residues.

This clonotype appeared many times. V usage is TRBV29-1 and J usage is TRBJ2-3; tentative D call: TRBD2 (6 bases). Germline V gene lookup returns CDR1 SQVTM and CDR2 ANQGSEA. The CDR3 spans 12 residues. V was cut by 2 bases and J by 4 bases, with 7 bases left in between. CDR3 protein: CSVETGADTQYF. The CDR3 DNA reads as TGCAGCGTTGAAACGGGGGCAGATACGCAGTATTTT.

The J gene is TRBJ1-1, the V gene TRBV20-1, with 7 bases matching TRBD1. Germline CDR1 and CDR2: DFQATT and SNEGSKA (reference sequence). This CDR3 region has 14 residues. The junction had 4 bases not matched to a gene; V was cut back by 0 bases and J by 3 bases. The CDR3 bases are TGCAGTGCTAGAGATCGGGACAGTTACACTGAAGCTTTCTTT. Encoded protein: CSARDRDSYTEAFF.

This clonotype was seen many times. V is TRBV29-1 and J is TRBJ2-3; 15 nucleotides line up with TRBD2. The CDR3 covers 15 residues. CDR1 is SQVTM and CDR2 is ANQGSEA in the germline V gene. The junction had 9 bases not matched to a gene; V was cut back by 8 bases and J by 6 bases. This chain's CDR3 is CSIPGLAGGGDTQYF. CDR3 coding DNA: TGCAGCATCCCGGGACTAGCGGGAGGAGGGGATACGCAGTATTTT.

The chain has TRBV6-1 and TRBJ1-2; D might be TRBD1 (5 bases). Germline CDR1 and CDR2: MNHNS and SASEGT. V lost 7 bases to trimming and J lost 0 bases, with 21 bases between them. The CDR3 loop spans 17 amino acids. CDR3 protein: CASTSRDPRNPNYGYTF. As DNA, the CDR3 is TGTGCCAGCACGTCACGGGACCCCCGGAACCCTAACTATGGCTACACCTTC.

This clonotype showed up many times. The chain couples TRBV6-1 to TRBJ1-1, with unresolved D. V lost 0 bases and J lost 4, with 9 bases in between. Germline-derived CDR1 and CDR2 are MNHNS and SASEGT. The CDR3 runs to 14 residues. CDR3 sequence (DNA): TGTGCCAGCAGTGAAGCGGCGGCCCCCACTGAAGCTTTCTTT. It yields the protein CASSEAAAPTEAFF.

This clonotype was seen a handful of times. The CDR3 DNA sequence: TGTGCCGATAGGGGGAGTAGAAGCAATGAGCAGTTCTTC. Translating gives CADRGSRSNEQFF. The rearrangement links TRBV2 to TRBJ2-1; weak D call: TRBD1 (6 bases). Trimming stripped 11 bases from V and 6 bases from J, with 17 bases between. Germline CDR1 SNHLY, CDR2 FYNNEI. The CDR3 runs to 13 residues.

A few counts support this clonotype. This sequence joins TRBV7-8 and TRBJ2-3; D is unresolved. The CDR3 covers 16 residues. Germline loops: CDR1 SGHVS, CDR2 FQNEAQ. V was cut by 5 bases and J by 2 bases, with 17 bases left in between. CDR3 nucleotide sequence: TGTGCCAGCAGCCTCATGTCCGGTTTGCTCACAGATACGCAGTATTTT. This translates into CASSLMSGLLTDTQYF.